A selection of T cell receptor beta chains follows, all from one sample in a study of cytomegalovirus exposure and HLA in healthy donors. Assay: immunoSEQ multiplex PCR; the TCRdb copy retains only in-frame clones and omits some. The table records about 180,000 clones, 70% to 80% of them present only once. The sample taken for sequencing was PBMCs. These receptor sequences come from a male donor in good health and CMV-seronegative. Both conserved end residues are part of each CDR3. A D gene is named only where the DNA matches it firmly. Not all rows give a size; the values are once, few, many and, for expanded clones, a class.

abundance,v_gene,len,d_gene,j_gene,CDR3nt,CDR3aa
-,TRBV6-5,15,TRBD2,TRBJ2-7,TGTGCCAGCAGTTTTAGCGGGAAAACCTCCTACGAGCAGTACTTC,CASSFSGKTSYEQYF
-,TRBV25-1,14,TRBD2,TRBJ2-1,TGTGCCAGCAGTGGACTAGCGGGAGGGAATGAGCAGTTCTTC,CASSGLAGGNEQFF
-,TRBV2,14,TRBD2,TRBJ2-1,TGTGCCAGCAGCGGGACTAGCGTTTACAATGAGCAGTTCTTC,CASSGTSVYNEQFF
-,TRBV19,17,TRBD1,TRBJ2-7,TGTGCCAGTAGTAGCCCGACAGGGGACTTAGGGTACTACGAGCAGTACTTC,CASSSPTGDLGYYEQYF
-,TRBV30,13,TRBD2,TRBJ2-7,TGTGCCTGGGGGGGGGTGGGGACCTACGAGCAGTACTTC,CAWGGVGTYEQYF
-,TRBV4-3,15,-,TRBJ2-3,TGCGCCAGCAGCCAAGAATCCGGGTTCACAGATACGCAGTATTTT,CASSQESGFTDTQYF
few,TRBV6-1,13,-,TRBJ2-5,TGTGCCAGCAGTAGACACAGGGAAGAGGCCCAGTACTTC,CASSRHREEAQYF
-,TRBV10-2,15,TRBD1,TRBJ1-6,TGCGCCATTCGGACAGGAAGCTCCTATAATTCACCCCTCCACTTT,CAIRTGSSYNSPLHF
once,TRBV28,12,TRBD1,TRBJ2-7,TGTGCCAGCAGTTGGGACAGGGACGAGCAGTACTTC,CASSWDRDEQYF
-,TRBV30,14,-,TRBJ2-7,TGTGCCTGCAACCTCAGAAGAAGCTCCTACGAGCAGTACTTC,CACNLRRSSYEQYF
-,TRBV6-5,16,TRBD1,TRBJ2-7,TGTGCCAGCAGTTATCTCCGGACAGGGCCTCCCTACGAGCAGTACTTC,CASSYLRTGPPYEQYF
-,TRBV6-1,17,TRBD1,TRBJ1-5,TGTGCCAGCAGTGGTGGGTATATGGACAGGGCGAATCAGCCCCAGCATTTT,CASSGGYMDRANQPQHF
-,TRBV6-5,15,TRBD2,TRBJ2-5,TGTGCCAGCAGTTCCGGACTAGCGGGGGGGGAGACCCAGTACTTC,CASSSGLAGGETQYF
-,TRBV19,15,TRBD1,TRBJ1-3,TGTGCCAGTACTCCTCAGGGGACAGCCGGAAACACCATATATTTT,CASTPQGTAGNTIYF
once,TRBV29-1,14,-,TRBJ1-1,TGCAGCGTCGATAGGGGTGCCCTGAACACTGAAGCTTTCTTT,CSVDRGALNTEAFF
-,TRBV6-5,15,TRBD2,TRBJ2-3,TGTGCCAGCAGTTACGTGCGGGGGGGCTTAGATACGCAGTATTTT,CASSYVRGGLDTQYF
-,TRBV6-5,15,-,TRBJ2-7,TGTGCCAGCAGTTACGGAGGGGAGGAGGCCTACGAGCAGTACTTC,CASSYGGEEAYEQYF
-,TRBV7-3,15,TRBD2,TRBJ2-7,TGTGCCAGCAGCGTGCTGGGGGGGGAGCAGAACGAGCAGTACTTC,CASSVLGGEQNEQYF
-,TRBV7-9,17,TRBD2,TRBJ2-1,TGTGCCAGCAGCCCGGGACTAGCGGGGGGGTTCACGGATGAGCAGTTCTTC,CASSPGLAGGFTDEQFF
-,TRBV7-9,15,-,TRBJ2-5,TGTGCCAGCAGCTTAGTGGGCAACCCGCAAGAGACCCAGTACTTC,CASSLVGNPQETQYF
-,TRBV29-1,13,TRBD1,TRBJ2-7,TGCAGCGTTGAAAGGGACAGGGGGAGAGAGCAGTACTTC,CSVERDRGREQYF
-,TRBV6-4,13,-,TRBJ1-2,TGTGCCAGCAGTGTAACAGGTTCCTATGGCTACACCTTC,CASSVTGSYGYTF
-,TRBV7-3,18,TRBD2,TRBJ2-6,TGTGCCAGCAGCTTAGGGCTAGCGGGGTCCTCTGGGGCCAACGTCCTGACTTTC,CASSLGLAGSSGANVLTF
-,TRBV28,15,TRBD1,TRBJ1-5,TGTGCCAGCAGTTTATGGACAGGGGTCAATCAGCCCCAGCATTTT,CASSLWTGVNQPQHF
-,TRBV6-1,12,-,TRBJ1-2,TGTGCCAGCAGCGACAGTCTGGGAGGCTACACCTTC,CASSDSLGGYTF
-,TRBV12-5,18,TRBD1,TRBJ2-3,TGTGCTAGTGGTTTGGGGGTACTTAGACAGGGATTGACAGATACGCAGTATTTT,CASGLGVLRQGLTDTQYF
-,TRBV4-2,15,TRBD1,TRBJ1-6,TGTGCCAGCAGCCAAGAGGCAGGGGGGAATTCACCCCTCCACTTT,CASSQEAGGNSPLHF
-,TRBV4-1,19,TRBD2,TRBJ2-3,TGCGCCAGCAGCCAAGCAGGACTAGCGGGCGGCCTTAACACAGATACGCAGTATTTT,CASSQAGLAGGLNTDTQYF
once,TRBV7-9,15,-,TRBJ1-2,TGTGCCAGCAGCTTAAACGGTGAGCCTAACTATGGCTACACCTTC,CASSLNGEPNYGYTF
-,TRBV7-9,14,TRBD2,TRBJ2-1,TGTGCCAGCAGCCCACCTAGCGGGAACAATGAGCAGTTCTTC,CASSPPSGNNEQFF
few,TRBV9,16,TRBD1,TRBJ1-2,TGTGCCAGCAGCGTAGGTGGACAGGGGGGGCACTATGGCTACACCTTC,CASSVGGQGGHYGYTF
few,TRBV7-9,13,-,TRBJ2-7,TGTGCCAGCAGCTTAGCCCCCTTCTACGAGCAGTACTTC,CASSLAPFYEQYF
once,TRBV20-1,11,TRBD2,TRBJ2-7,TGCAGTGCTACGGGGGGGGCAGGAACTCACTTC,CSATGGAGTHF
-,TRBV4-1,13,-,TRBJ2-2,TGCGCCAGCAGTACAGAGAACACCGGGGAGCTGTTTTTT,CASSTENTGELFF
-,TRBV2,12,-,TRBJ1-1,TGTGCCATGACAACACAGAACACTGAAGCTTTCTTT,CAMTTQNTEAFF
-,TRBV12-5,13,-,TRBJ1-1,TGTGCTAGTGTCGTGGACTTTAACACTGAAGCTTTCTTT,CASVVDFNTEAFF
-,TRBV4-3,15,TRBD2,TRBJ2-1,TGCGCCAGCAGCCCGCTAGCGGGAGGCTACAATGAGCAGTTCTTC,CASSPLAGGYNEQFF
-,TRBV5-1,14,-,TRBJ1-1,TGCGCCAGCAGCTTGATTCCGGGAGACGCTGAAGCTTTCTTT,CASSLIPGDAEAFF
-,TRBV6-5,14,-,TRBJ1-3,TGTGCCAGCAGCCTAACGGGATCTGGAAACACCATATATTTT,CASSLTGSGNTIYF
-,TRBV28,12,-,TRBJ2-7,TGTGCCATCTGCAGAAATTCCTACGAGCAGTACTTC,CAICRNSYEQYF
once,TRBV2,12,-,TRBJ2-5,TGTGCCAGCAGTCCCCTCCAAGAGACCCAGTACTTC,CASSPLQETQYF
-,TRBV12-5,13,TRBD1,TRBJ2-7,TGTGCTAGTGAAGGACAGGGGATCTACGAGCAGTACTTC,CASEGQGIYEQYF
-,TRBV6-5,16,-,TRBJ2-2,TGTGCCAGCAGTTTCCGGCGAGGGGGGGTCACCGGGGACCTGTTTTTT,CASSFRRGGVTGDLFF
-,TRBV6-5,11,-,TRBJ1-1,TGTGCCAGCAGTTATTCCTCTGAAGCTTTCTTT,CASSYSSEAFF
-,TRBV6-1,15,-,TRBJ2-3,TGTGCCAGCGGACTTTATGGGGGGGGCTTAGATACGCAGTATTTT,CASGLYGGGLDTQYF
-,TRBV5-1,14,-,TRBJ1-5,TGCGCCAGCAGCTTGGTCTCGGGAAATCAGCCCCAGCATTTT,CASSLVSGNQPQHF
once,TRBV11-2,17,TRBD2,TRBJ2-1,TGTGCCAGCAGCTTAGTCCAGCGGGAGGCCCCCTACAATGAGCAGTTCTTC,CASSLVQREAPYNEQFF
-,TRBV20-1,11,TRBD1,TRBJ2-7,TGCAGTGCCAGACAGGGCTACGAGCAGTACTTC,CSARQGYEQYF
-,TRBV20-1,9,-,TRBJ1-1,TGCAGTGCGGGGACAAAGGCCTTCTTT,CSAGTKAFF
-,TRBV9,13,-,TRBJ1-1,TGTGCCAGCAGCTCGGGACACAACACTGAAGCTCTCTTT,CASSSGHNTEALF
-,TRBV6-5,16,TRBD1,TRBJ1-1,TGTGCCAGCAGTTACGGTGACGACAGGGGGGTTACTGAAGCTTTCTTT,CASSYGDDRGVTEAFF
-,TRBV12-1,12,-,TRBJ1-5,TGTGCCAGCAGCTTTTACAATCAGCCCCAGCATTTT,CASSFYNQPQHF
-,TRBV14,15,TRBD2,TRBJ2-1,TGTGCCAGCAGCCAAGCCATAGCGGGAGGCAATGAGCAGTTCTTC,CASSQAIAGGNEQFF